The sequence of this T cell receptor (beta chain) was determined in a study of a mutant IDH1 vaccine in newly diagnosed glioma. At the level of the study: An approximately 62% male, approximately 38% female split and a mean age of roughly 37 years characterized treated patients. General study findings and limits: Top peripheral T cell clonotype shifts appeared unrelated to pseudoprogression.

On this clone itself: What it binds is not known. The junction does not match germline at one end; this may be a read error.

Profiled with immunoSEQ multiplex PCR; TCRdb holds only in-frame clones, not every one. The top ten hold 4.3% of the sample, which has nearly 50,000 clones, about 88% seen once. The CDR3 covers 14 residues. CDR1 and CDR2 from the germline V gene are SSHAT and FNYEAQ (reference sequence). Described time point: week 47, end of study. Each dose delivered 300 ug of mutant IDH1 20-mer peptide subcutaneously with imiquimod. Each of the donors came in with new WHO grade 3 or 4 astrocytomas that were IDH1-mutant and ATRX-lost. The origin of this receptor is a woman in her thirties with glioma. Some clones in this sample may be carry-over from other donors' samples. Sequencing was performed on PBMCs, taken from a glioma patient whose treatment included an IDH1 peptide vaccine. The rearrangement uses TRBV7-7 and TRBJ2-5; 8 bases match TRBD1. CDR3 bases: TGTGCTAGCAGCTTATCAGGGGGCCTAAAGACCCAGTACTTC. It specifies CASSLSGGLKTQYF.